Listed here is a single T cell receptor beta chain. Its antigen is undetermined. The whole isolated RNA underwent reverse transcription, so sequencing captured expressed TCRB transcripts. Clones were sequenced by immunoSEQ multiplex PCR, and TCRdb holds only the in-frame ones, with some missing. The sample contains 85,000 to 110,000 clones, around 30% of which appear only once. This entry is derived from a study of beta chain features in type 1 diabetes. As for the study in general: Sorted cells, around 100 million in number, were examined across all samples. Regarding the study as a whole: Type 1 diabetes patients showed fewer insertions and more deletions at VDJ junctions. Shorter templates might be favored by PCR, equally in patients and controls. All four CD4+ subsets of Type 1 diabetes patients contained TCRB CDR3s that were moderately but significantly shorter.

The CDR3 loop spans 12 amino acids. V was pared by 6 bases and J by 7 bases, with 12 bases between. Germline-derived CDR1 and CDR2 are SNHLY and FYNNEI. V usage is TRBV2 and J usage is TRBJ1-1; D not certain. Sample: central memory CD4+ T cells from blood. The TCR originated in a woman in her late teens or twenties with type 1 diabetes. The CDR3 DNA reads as TGTGCCAGCAGCGGACTCCTCTTTGAAGCTTTCTTT. Amino acid sequence: CASSGLLFEAFF.